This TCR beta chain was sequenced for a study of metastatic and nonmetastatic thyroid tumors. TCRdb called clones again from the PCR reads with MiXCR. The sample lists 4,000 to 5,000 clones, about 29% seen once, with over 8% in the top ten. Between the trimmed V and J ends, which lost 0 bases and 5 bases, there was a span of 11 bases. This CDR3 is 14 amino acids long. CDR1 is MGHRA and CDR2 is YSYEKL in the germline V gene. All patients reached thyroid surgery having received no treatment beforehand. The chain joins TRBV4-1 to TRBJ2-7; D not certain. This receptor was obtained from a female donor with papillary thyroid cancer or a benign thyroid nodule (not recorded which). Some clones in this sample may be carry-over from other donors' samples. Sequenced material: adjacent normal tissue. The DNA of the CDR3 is TGCGCCAGCAGCCAAGATGCGACACCCCACGAGCAGTACTTC. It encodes CASSQDATPHEQYF.